These T cell receptor beta chains were read from a single sample in a study of blood T cells in healthy people across ages. One entry per CDR3 protein results from TCRdb running MiXCR on the 5' RACE reads. The sample shows under 2,000,000 distinct CDR3 sequences, just under 50% of them seen only once. What was sequenced was blood. The source of these receptors is a woman in her thirties or forties in good health. CDR3s include the opening cysteine and the closing phenylalanine or tryptophan. D genes are given only for firm matches. Not all rows give a size; the values are once, few, many and, for expanded clones, a class.

cdr3_aa: CASSKDNRETQYF; cdr3_nt: TGTGCCAGCTCTAAGGACAATAGAGAGACCCAGTACTTC; clone_size: NA; j_call: TRBJ2-5; v_call: TRBV18; d_call: NA; cdr3_length: 13
cdr3_aa: CASSVQVLSGANVLTF; cdr3_nt: TGTGCCAGCAGCGTACAGGTTCTCTCTGGGGCCAACGTCCTGACTTTC; clone_size: few; j_call: TRBJ2-6; v_call: TRBV7-8; d_call: NA; cdr3_length: 16
cdr3_aa: CASSLGSAGAVEKLFF; cdr3_nt: TGTGCCAGCAGCTTAGGATCGGCAGGGGCGGTTGAAAAACTGTTTTTT; clone_size: NA; j_call: TRBJ1-4; v_call: TRBV7-9; d_call: NA; cdr3_length: 16
cdr3_aa: CASSSIQTGPRTDTQYF; cdr3_nt: TGTGCCAGCAGTTCGATCCAGACAGGGCCCCGCACAGATACGCAGTATTTT; clone_size: NA; j_call: TRBJ2-3; v_call: TRBV27; d_call: TRBD1; cdr3_length: 17
cdr3_aa: CSAGRRSSYNSPLHF; cdr3_nt: TGCAGTGCTGGGAGGAGGAGCTCCTATAATTCACCCCTCCACTTT; clone_size: NA; j_call: TRBJ1-6; v_call: TRBV20-1; d_call: NA; cdr3_length: 15
cdr3_aa: CSAREFRGRWDEQYF; cdr3_nt: TGCAGTGCTAGAGAATTCAGGGGGCGCTGGGATGAGCAGTACTTC; clone_size: NA; j_call: TRBJ2-4; v_call: TRBV20-1; d_call: TRBD1; cdr3_length: 15
cdr3_aa: CSAKGDNSWGGEQYF; cdr3_nt: TGCAGTGCTAAGGGGGACAACAGTTGGGGGGGGGAGCAGTACTTC; clone_size: NA; j_call: TRBJ2-7; v_call: TRBV20-1; d_call: NA; cdr3_length: 15
cdr3_aa: CASSQGQGAAYEQYF; cdr3_nt: TGTGCCAGCAGCCAAGGGCAGGGTGCGGCCTACGAGCAGTACTTC; clone_size: NA; j_call: TRBJ2-7; v_call: TRBV7-2; d_call: NA; cdr3_length: 15
cdr3_aa: CSASHGSSYNEQFF; cdr3_nt: TGCAGTGCTAGTCACGGAAGCTCCTACAATGAGCAGTTCTTC; clone_size: few; j_call: TRBJ2-1; v_call: TRBV20-1; d_call: NA; cdr3_length: 14
cdr3_aa: CASSMGTGIQNIQYF; cdr3_nt: TGTGCCAGCAGCATGGGGACAGGGATACAGAACATTCAGTACTTC; clone_size: few; j_call: TRBJ2-4; v_call: TRBV5-5; d_call: TRBD1; cdr3_length: 15
cdr3_aa: CASSEQGLAGAKNIQYF; cdr3_nt: TGTGCCAGCAGTGAACAGGGACTAGCGGGAGCTAAAAACATTCAGTACTTC; clone_size: NA; j_call: TRBJ2-4; v_call: TRBV6-1; d_call: TRBD2; cdr3_length: 17
cdr3_aa: CASSPVGGQARFYNEQFF; cdr3_nt: TGTGCCAGCAGCCCCGTAGGGGGACAGGCAAGGTTCTACAATGAGCAGTTCTTC; clone_size: few; j_call: TRBJ2-1; v_call: TRBV11-2; d_call: TRBD1; cdr3_length: 18
cdr3_aa: CAISFTGSQETQYF; cdr3_nt: TGTGCCATCAGTTTCACAGGTAGCCAAGAGACCCAGTACTTC; clone_size: few; j_call: TRBJ2-5; v_call: TRBV10-3; d_call: NA; cdr3_length: 14
cdr3_aa: CASSGLRGAEETQYF; cdr3_nt: TGCGCCAGCAGCGGTTTGCGGGGGGCGGAAGAGACCCAGTACTTC; clone_size: NA; j_call: TRBJ2-5; v_call: TRBV5-1; d_call: TRBD2; cdr3_length: 15
cdr3_aa: CASSQEQGYRAFF; cdr3_nt: TGCGCCAGCAGCCAAGAACAGGGTTATAGAGCTTTCTTT; clone_size: NA; j_call: TRBJ1-1; v_call: TRBV4-3; d_call: NA; cdr3_length: 13
cdr3_aa: CATAGTLNSPLHF; cdr3_nt: TGTGCCACGGCCGGGACACTAAATTCACCCCTCCACTTT; clone_size: few; j_call: TRBJ1-6; v_call: TRBV10-3; d_call: NA; cdr3_length: 13
cdr3_aa: CASSPDRGVHNEQFF; cdr3_nt: TGTGCCAGCAGCCCGGACAGGGGGGTCCACAATGAGCAGTTCTTC; clone_size: NA; j_call: TRBJ2-1; v_call: TRBV5-5; d_call: TRBD1; cdr3_length: 15
cdr3_aa: CASSRPPVPGYTF; cdr3_nt: TGTGCCAGCAGCCGCCCCCCTGTCCCTGGCTACACCTTC; clone_size: few; j_call: TRBJ1-2; v_call: TRBV7-9; d_call: NA; cdr3_length: 13
cdr3_aa: CASSSGDRGREQYF; cdr3_nt: TGTGCCAGCAGTTCCGGGGACAGGGGAAGAGAGCAGTACTTC; clone_size: few; j_call: TRBJ2-7; v_call: TRBV6-2/TRBV6-3; d_call: TRBD1; cdr3_length: 14
cdr3_aa: CAIRGQGVQETQYF; cdr3_nt: TGTGCCATCAGAGGACAGGGGGTACAAGAGACCCAGTACTTC; clone_size: NA; j_call: TRBJ2-5; v_call: TRBV10-3; d_call: TRBD1; cdr3_length: 14
cdr3_aa: CASLRTQAWTEAFF; cdr3_nt: TGTGCCAGCCTTAGGACCCAGGCTTGGACTGAAGCTTTCTTT; clone_size: NA; j_call: TRBJ1-1; v_call: TRBV12-3/TRBV12-4; d_call: NA; cdr3_length: 14
cdr3_aa: CASSYGAPRHNSPLHF; cdr3_nt: TGTGCCAGCAGTTACGGGGCCCCGAGGCATAATTCACCCCTCCACTTT; clone_size: NA; j_call: TRBJ1-6; v_call: TRBV6-2/TRBV6-3; d_call: NA; cdr3_length: 16
cdr3_aa: CASSHEGATQYF; cdr3_nt: TGTGCCAGCAGCCATGAAGGGGCGACCCAGTACTTC; clone_size: NA; j_call: TRBJ2-5; v_call: TRBV6-5; d_call: NA; cdr3_length: 12
cdr3_aa: CASSSGTGETVEQYF; cdr3_nt: TGTGCCAGCAGTTCCGGGACAGGGGAAACTGTCGAGCAGTACTTC; clone_size: few; j_call: TRBJ2-7; v_call: TRBV27; d_call: TRBD1; cdr3_length: 15
cdr3_aa: CASSLDLKTEQYF; cdr3_nt: TGTGCCAGCAGCTTAGATCTAAAGACTGAGCAGTACTTC; clone_size: NA; j_call: TRBJ2-5; v_call: TRBV11-3; d_call: NA; cdr3_length: 13
cdr3_aa: CASSVATGTREETQYF; cdr3_nt: TGTGCCAGCAGCGTAGCTACCGGGACTAGAGAAGAGACCCAGTACTTC; clone_size: NA; j_call: TRBJ2-5; v_call: TRBV9; d_call: TRBD2; cdr3_length: 16
cdr3_aa: CASSLRRAYTDTQYF; cdr3_nt: TGTGCCAGCAGTTTACGGCGAGCTTACACAGATACGCAGTATTTT; clone_size: NA; j_call: TRBJ2-3; v_call: TRBV12-3/TRBV12-4; d_call: NA; cdr3_length: 15
cdr3_aa: CASSPLAGSSYEQYF; cdr3_nt: TGTGCCAGCAGTCCGCTAGCGGGGAGCTCCTACGAGCAGTACTTC; clone_size: many; j_call: TRBJ2-7; v_call: TRBV28; d_call: TRBD2; cdr3_length: 15
cdr3_aa: CSAQQGYNEQYF; cdr3_nt: TGCAGTGCCCAACAGGGCTACAATGAGCAGTACTTC; clone_size: NA; j_call: TRBJ2-7; v_call: TRBV20-1; d_call: NA; cdr3_length: 12